These 13 T cell receptor beta chains share one sample of origin, sequenced in a study of regulatory T cells in long-lasting Graves disease. CDR3-region Arm-PCR and iRepertoire HTBI primers produced the TCR beta libraries. TCRdb analysed the multiplex PCR reads with MiXCR anew, one entry per CDR3 protein. The sample contains some 470,000 distinct CDR3 sequences, 20% to 25% of which appear only once. The time point was: persistent/refractory GD, antithyroid drugs over 5 years with positive TRAb. From RNA extracted from PBMCs, the TCR library was made. The sample consisted of peripheral blood mononuclear cells (PBMCs), taken when the disease was refractory, from a patient treated with antithyroid drugs. Receptor source: a female donor with Graves disease.

The rearrangement joins TRBV5-1 to TRBJ1-2; D ambiguous. The CDR3 covers 13 residues. V shed 5 bases and J shed 11 bases, with 19 bases lying between them. The germline V gene has CDR1 SGHRS and CDR2 YFSETQ. For the CDR3, the DNA is TGCGCCAGCAGGGGAGAGATGCATGCGTGGTACACCTTC. Amino acid sequence: CASRGEMHAWYTF. The full variable domain, with the rest looked up from reference TRBV5-1 and TRBJ1-2, is KAGVTQTPRYLIKTRGQQVTLSCSPISGHRSVSWYQQTPGQGLQFLFEYFSETQRNKGNFPGRFSGRQFSNSRSEMNVSTLELGDSALYLCASRGEMHAWYTFGSGTRLTVV.

This clonotype turned up a few times. The genes are TRBV29-1 and TRBJ2-5; D is perhaps TRBD1 (6 bases). This CDR3 spans 14 amino acids. Germline V lookup: CDR1 SQVTM, CDR2 ANQGSEA. The V gene lost 2 bases and the J gene lost 1 base, with 11 bases spanning the gap. Written as DNA, the CDR3 is TGCAGCGTTGAACGACAGGACCTCCAAGAGACCCAGTACTTC. Its protein is CSVERQDLQETQYF.

Ten or more counts support this clonotype. V gene TRBV28 combines with J gene TRBJ1-1, with a tentative D call TRBD1 (5 bases). Germline V gives CDR1 MDHEN, CDR2 SYDVKM. V shed 8 bases and J shed 1 base, with 8 bases lying between them. The CDR3 is made up of 12 amino acids. The DNA of the CDR3 is TGTGCCAGCGACAGCGAGAACACTGAAGCTTTCTTT. Protein product: CASDSENTEAFF.

This clonotype was seen at least ten times. V and J are TRBV30 and TRBJ1-1, with 7 bases aligning to TRBD1. The CDR3 loop spans 11 amino acids. Germline V gene data show CDR1 as GTSNPN and CDR2 as SVGIG (reference sequence). V lost 2 bases and J lost 8; bases outside the gene matches: 2. The CDR3 spells CAWSSGGEAFF. The CDR3 nucleotides are TGTGCCTGGAGTTCAGGGGGGGAAGCTTTCTTT.

This clonotype was picked up many times. The V and J genes are TRBV2 and TRBJ2-7, with 12 bases identical to TRBD1. Germline V CDR1 and CDR2: SNHLY, FYNNEI. The V segment lost 7 bases and the J segment 4 bases; nucleotides outside the gene matches: 5. The CDR3 is 14 residues long. In DNA form, the CDR3 reads TGTGCCAGCACGGGGACAGGGGGCGTGTACGAGCAGTACTTC. Its protein product is CASTGTGGVYEQYF.

Of note for this clonotype: Since a far larger clone is one base different, this is likely a read error. This chain connects TRBV6-2 or TRBV6-3 to TRBJ2-7; D unresolved. The CDR3 runs 13 residues. Trimming removed 6 bases from V and 4 bases from J, with 13 bases in between. Germline CDR1 reads MNHEY; CDR2 reads SVGEGT. The CDR3 region has the DNA TGTGCCAGCAGGCCGACATGGGGATACGAGCAGTACTTC. Encoded protein: CASRPTWGYEQYF.

This rearrangement joins TRBV29-1 to TRBJ1-1; 8 bases are a match to TRBD1. Germline CDR1 SQVTM, CDR2 ANQGSEA. The CDR3 sequence is 14 residues long. Trimming cost V 8 bases and J 1 base; bases outside gene matches: 9. The CDR3 region has the DNA TGCAGCACTAGACAGGGGAAGGGGAACACTGAAGCTTTCTTT. It yields the protein CSTRQGKGNTEAFF.

This clonotype was counted only a few times. V and J are TRBV5-1 and TRBJ2-5; D gene ambiguous. CDR3 size: 14 residues. Germline V gene data show CDR1 as SGHRS and CDR2 as YFSETQ. Trimming stripped 1 base from V and 4 bases from J, with 11 bases between. CDR3 protein: CASSLFFLGETQYF. CDR3 sequence (DNA): TGCGCCAGCAGCTTGTTCTTTCTGGGAGAGACCCAGTACTTC.

This clonotype was detected ten times or more. This chain connects TRBV24-1 to TRBJ1-1, with D unclear. The V gene's germline CDR1 is KGHDR and CDR2 SFDVKD. Between the trimmed V and J ends, which lost 0 bases and 8 bases, there was a span of 6 bases. The CDR3 loop spans 12 amino acids. The CDR3 coding sequence is TGTGCCACCAGTGATTTGGGCGAGGAAGCTTTCTTT. Translation gives CATSDLGEEAFF.

This clonotype was seen more than once but under ten times. The V call is TRBV13, the J call TRBJ2-7; 9 bases are a match to TRBD1. V lost 5 bases, J lost 6 bases, and 5 bases stayed unmatched. This CDR3 region has 13 residues. From germline, CDR1 is PRHDT and CDR2 FYEKMQ (reference sequence). CDR3 nucleotides: TGTGCCAGCAGCCCGCGGGACAGGGTCGAGCAGTACTTC. Its translation: CASSPRDRVEQYF.

The J gene is TRBJ1-4, the V gene TRBV28, with D hard to call. CDR1 is MDHEN, CDR2 SYDVKM, per germline. Trimming shortened V by 5 bases and J by 3 bases, and 7 bases separated the two germline ends. The CDR3 is 13 residues long. CDR3 DNA: TGTGCCAGCAGTGAACAGTCTAATGAAAAACTGTTTTTT. The encoded protein is CASSEQSNEKLFF.

The chain joins TRBV29-1 to TRBJ1-1; D possibly corresponds to TRBD1 (5 bases). Trimming shortened V by 3 bases and J by 8 bases, and 13 bases separated the two germline ends. The V gene's germline CDR1 is SQVTM and CDR2 ANQGSEA. CDR3 length equals 12 residues. The CDR3, as DNA: TGCAGCGTTGATCGTGGGGGGAGGGAAGCTTTCTTT. Amino acids: CSVDRGGREAFF. The entire variable domain, with the rest obtained from reference TRBV29-1 and TRBJ1-1, is as follows: SAVISQKPSRDICQRGTSLTIQCQVDSQVTMMFWYRQQPGQSLTLIATANQGSEATYESGFVIDKFPISRPNLTFSTLTVSNMSPEDSSIYLCSVDRGGREAFFGQGTRLTVV.

Ten or more counts support this clonotype. V gene TRBV10-3 combines with J gene TRBJ2-7; perhaps TRBD1 as D (6 bases). The V gene's germline CDR1 is ENHRY and CDR2 SYGVKD. The CDR3 has 14 amino acids. V gave up 3 bases and J gave up 0 bases, with 9 bases separating them. The CDR3 nucleotides read TGTGCCATCAGTGATGACAGGATCTCCTACGAGCAGTACTTC. Translation gives CAISDDRISYEQYF.